The entry below gives a single T cell receptor beta chain sequence along with its context. The sample comes from a study of T cell responses to AZD1222 COVID-19 vaccine. Repertoires were generated with immunoSEQ multiplex PCR, while TCRdb's copy carries only in-frame clones and drops some. The specimen's table records under 150,000 clones. The V gene lost 0 bases and the J gene lost 7 bases, with 11 bases spanning the gap. The CDR3 length is 14 residues. Germline V lookup: CDR1 SGHNT, CDR2 YYREEE (reference sequence). The receptor comes from an adult in good health. The genes are TRBV5-4 and TRBJ1-5; TRBD1 is a possible D gene (5 bases). The sequenced sample consisted of peripheral blood. The CDR3 sequence is CASSLGGAEQPQHF. The CDR3 DNA follows: TGTGCCAGCAGCTTGGGGGGCGCTGAACAGCCCCAGCATTTT.